This T cell receptor beta chain emerged from a study of cytomegalovirus exposure and HLA in healthy donors. The study's findings and limits: There were under 200 TCR beta chains listed as cytomegalovirus-associated. The records held CMV serostatus as the only immune exposure information. Reportedly, a later analysis found an Asian-associated ancestry cluster had fewer N-insertions than the approximately 700-donor mean.

On this clone itself: The target antigen is unknown.

Each donor's status was that of a healthy bone marrow donor. The PCR used 60 Vbeta and 13 Jbeta primers. Repertoires were generated with immunoSEQ multiplex PCR, while TCRdb's copy carries only in-frame clones and drops some. In all, the sample yields 220,000 or so clones. The V end lost 2 bases, the J end lost 4 bases, and 8 bases lay between the germline ends. The CDR3 loop spans 14 amino acids. Germline V gene sequence: CDR1 SGHTA, CDR2 FQGNSA. The chain employs TRBV7-2 and TRBJ2-2, with D tentatively TRBD2 (5 bases). Source material: PBMCs. This TCR was sampled from a girl aged 2-9 years in good health and CMV-seropositive. The CDR3 protein is CASSLSEGTGELFF. CDR3 in DNA: TGTGCCAGCAGCTTAAGCGAGGGCACCGGGGAGCTGTTTTTT.